This TCR beta chain was profiled in a study of shared clonotypes between healthy human individuals. Germline CDR1 reads SQVTM; CDR2 reads ANQGSEA. The CDR3 is 11 residues long. Trimming removed 6 bases at V and 10 bases at J, with 13 bases between. Method: immunoSEQ multiplex PCR; TCRdb's copy keeps in-frame clones and lacks some. The sample carries 490,000 or so clones, 65% to 80% recorded once. The sequence was collected from a woman in her thirties or forties in good health. Some clones in this sample may be carry-over from other donors' samples. Material for sequencing was PBMCs. V gene TRBV29-1 combines with J gene TRBJ2-1; D may be TRBD2 (7 bases). The CDR3 loop is CSVGGAGEQFF. The DNA of the CDR3 is TGCAGCGTAGGGGGGGCGGGAGAGCAGTTCTTC.